This TCR beta chain was sequenced for a study of T cells in localized non-small cell lung cancer (dated by TCRdb to the early 2020s). Context from the whole study: T cell repertoires of more than 200 early-stage NSCLC patients were analyzed, with tumors being compared against uninvolved tumor-adjacent lungs. All 236 NSCLC patients in the cohort were treatment-naive and had localized lung tumors that were resected. Of the NSCLC patients, roughly 130 were male and roughly 110 were female, and the mean age was approximately 66 years. Paper-wide results and their limitations: Longer overall survival was associated with higher blood T cell density, whereas shorter survival was associated with higher adjacent-lung clonality. Uninvolved tumor-adjacent lung showed the highest T cell clonality, higher than tumor, which suggests more focused antigenic responses in the uninvolved tumor-adjacent lung. A median of 57 of the top 100 tumor clones turned up in the paired uninvolved adjacent lung, and under 30 of those clones also ranked among the top 100 of that same adjacent lung. Because multi-region tumor sequencing was not performed, intratumor heterogeneity could not be ruled out. Because of the exploratory design, TCR variables were selected using unadjusted p-values without false-discovery rate correction.

The immunoSEQ Assay was used to sequence TCR beta CDR3 regions from DNA. The paper's processing steps were these. T cell density was computed as TCR beta template counts normalized to usable DNA estimated by amplifying housekeeping genes. The preseqR package was used to estimate richness by extrapolating to 400,000 templates for PBMC samples and to 120,000 templates for tissue samples. Clonality was defined by subtracting Pielou's evenness from one. Tissue-enriched TCRs were identified by differential abundance testing using productive amino-acid clonotypes, minimum total count 5 and alpha 0.1. The Jaccard Index and the Morisita Overlap Index were used to quantify repertoire overlap between compartments. TCR beta CDR3s were clustered by GLIPH together with public tetramer-defined viral CDR3s, and at least three viral sequences plus V-gene enrichment were required for viral motifs. The source is immuneACCESS, and TCRdb retained only in-frame sequences with V and J called. Part of the clones is not carried over; for the studies checked, unresolved V genes explain less than half of this, and the remainder is unexplained. D and trimming come from the DNA, and the V and J calls and clone size come from that table. The table for this sample lists approximately 70,000 clones; around 85% of them were counted only once. The ten top clones hold 20% to 25% of the sample.

CDR3 length: 17 amino acids, cysteine to phenylalanine. The retained sequence is limited to the CDR3, 51 bases, with the frame set at the first base. CDR1 SGHDT and CDR2 YYEEEE were looked up in the germline V gene. The junction shows trimming of 2 bases on V and 8 bases on J, and the gene matches do not reach 10 bases of it. On this clone: It lacks a known antigen. Base-call qualities are not available, and no considerably larger clone is one nucleotide away.

At diagnosis, peripheral blood, uninvolved tumor-adjacent lung and tumor were collected and stored as a combination of fresh-frozen and FFPE material. For TCR repertoire profiling, blood samples were analyzed as peripheral blood mononuclear cells. This clonotype originated in a male donor at least 60 years old with stage III squamous cell lung carcinoma. The rearranged segments are TRBV5-6 and TRBJ1-4, with TRBD1 matching 12 junction bases. The sequencing used peripheral blood, collected before any cancer treatment. Read as DNA, the sequence is TGTGCCAGCAGCTTAAAGGGACAGGGGGCTTATCGAGAAAAACTGTTTTTT. Translated, it reads CASSLKGQGAYREKLFF.